The T cell receptor beta chain described here comes from a study of T cell repertoires in cytomegalovirus infection. TCRdb independently ran MiXCR on the reads; one entry per CDR3 protein. The sample lists 600,000 to 800,000 distinct CDR3 sequences, roughly 24% occurring once. The CDR3 extends over 15 amino acids. Trimming removed 5 bases from V and 3 bases from J, with 16 bases in between. Germline CDR1 and CDR2: LNHDA and SQIVND (reference sequence). Study results and limitations: Within the response measured ex vivo, HLA-C-restricted CMV-specific TCR beta clonotypes were dominant. Carriage of CMV together with the relevant HLA was identifiable through cumulative public TCR beta family frequency.

This clonotype has just a few counts. Antigen specificity is unknown. The chain has TRBV19 and TRBJ1-1; D unresolved. The sequence came from a human donor in good health (CMV status not recorded). Some clones in this sample may be carry-over from other donors' samples. Sequencing input: CD8+ T cells from PBMCs. CDR3 protein: CASSPGYYKDTEAFF. For the CDR3, the DNA is TGTGCCAGTAGTCCCGGGTATTACAAGGACACTGAAGCTTTCTTT.